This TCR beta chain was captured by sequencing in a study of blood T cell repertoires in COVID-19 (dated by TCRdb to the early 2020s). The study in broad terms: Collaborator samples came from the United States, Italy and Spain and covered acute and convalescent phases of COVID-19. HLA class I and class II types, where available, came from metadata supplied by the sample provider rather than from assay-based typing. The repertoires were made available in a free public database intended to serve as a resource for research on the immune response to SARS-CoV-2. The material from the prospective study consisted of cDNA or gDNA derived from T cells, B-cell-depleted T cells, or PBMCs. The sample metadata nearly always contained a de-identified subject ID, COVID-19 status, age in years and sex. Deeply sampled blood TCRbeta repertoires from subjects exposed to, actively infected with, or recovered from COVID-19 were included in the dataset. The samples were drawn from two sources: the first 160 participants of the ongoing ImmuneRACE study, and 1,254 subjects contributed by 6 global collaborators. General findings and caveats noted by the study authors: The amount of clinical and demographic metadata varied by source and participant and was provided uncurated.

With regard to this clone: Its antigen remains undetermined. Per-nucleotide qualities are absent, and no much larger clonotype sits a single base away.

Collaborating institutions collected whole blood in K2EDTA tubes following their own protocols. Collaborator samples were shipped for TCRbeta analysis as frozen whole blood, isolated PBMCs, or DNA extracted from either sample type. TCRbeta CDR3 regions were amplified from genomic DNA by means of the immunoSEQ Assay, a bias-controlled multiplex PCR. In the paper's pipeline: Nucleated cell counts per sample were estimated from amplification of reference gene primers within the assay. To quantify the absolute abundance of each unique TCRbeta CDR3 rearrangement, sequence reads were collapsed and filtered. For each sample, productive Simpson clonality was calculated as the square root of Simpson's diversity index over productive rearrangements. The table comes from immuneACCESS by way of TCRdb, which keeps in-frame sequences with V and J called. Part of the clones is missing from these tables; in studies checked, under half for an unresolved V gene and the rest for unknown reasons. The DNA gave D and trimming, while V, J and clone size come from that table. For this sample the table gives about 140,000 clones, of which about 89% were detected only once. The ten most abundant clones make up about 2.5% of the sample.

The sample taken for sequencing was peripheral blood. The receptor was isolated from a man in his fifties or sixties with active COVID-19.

The nucleotide sequence is given as TGCGCCAGCAGCTTGGAATCATATAGCGGAGGTGGCTACACCTTC. Its coded protein is CASSLESYSGGGYTF. The sequence is built from TRBV5-1 and TRBJ1-2; there is no confident call for the D gene. At the junction V is shortened by 0 bases and J by 7 bases, with 16 bases in between. Looking up the germline V gene yields CDR1 SGHRS and CDR2 YFSETQ. Measured from the cysteine to the phenylalanine, the CDR3 is 15 residues long. Here the CDR3 DNA is all that survives: 45 bases in frame from base 1.